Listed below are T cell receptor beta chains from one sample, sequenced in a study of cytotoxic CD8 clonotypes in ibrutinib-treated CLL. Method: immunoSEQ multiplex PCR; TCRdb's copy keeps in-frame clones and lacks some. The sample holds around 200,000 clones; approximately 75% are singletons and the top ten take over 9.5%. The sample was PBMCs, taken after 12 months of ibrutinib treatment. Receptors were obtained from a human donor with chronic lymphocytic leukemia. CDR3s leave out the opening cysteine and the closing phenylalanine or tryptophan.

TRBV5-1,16,ASSPGLAGVSSTDTQY
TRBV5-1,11,ASSLFLATEAF
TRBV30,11,AWSRRGADTQY
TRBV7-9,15,ASGHRDSSFGTDTQY
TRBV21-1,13,ASSRRQGLIYEQY
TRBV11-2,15,ASSPHPRGRDTDTQY
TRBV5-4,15,ASSPGGSLSGANVLT
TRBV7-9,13,ASSFWASGNEEQF
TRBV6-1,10,ASSQDSYGYT
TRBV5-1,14,ASSLGVLAAIDTQY
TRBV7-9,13,ASSSDLGGTDTQY
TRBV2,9,ASSDRDTQY
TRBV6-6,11,ASSWSQWNEQF
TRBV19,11,ASSLQGFYGYT
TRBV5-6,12,ASAEERESDEQF
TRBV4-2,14,ASSHIEGAWGTEAF
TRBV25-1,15,ASRPSTGGIGSYGYT
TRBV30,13,ASYPGTGVGLGYT
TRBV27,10,ASSLVGQPQH
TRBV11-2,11,ASSLSREEKLF
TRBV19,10,ASSRGSGELF
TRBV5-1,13,ASSLTLGGGYEQF
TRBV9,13,ASSVAGLGNSPLH
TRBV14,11,ASSPGTGYGYT
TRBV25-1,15,ASSGNTGGDDNQPQH
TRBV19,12,ASSMTLAGGRQY
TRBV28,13,ASSLLGLVPGEQY
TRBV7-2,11,ASSGLPTGELF
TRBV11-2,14,ASSLVMDSRGEKLF
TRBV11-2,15,ASSPRVSGLVVDTQY
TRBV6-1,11,ARGPSSGNTIY
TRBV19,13,ASSSLEAGHSPLH
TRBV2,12,ASSGQTSVGELF
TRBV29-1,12,SVLQEYWDNEQF
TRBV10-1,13,ASSGRDRVPYEQY
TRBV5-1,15,ASSLLAAGQFPYEQY
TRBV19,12,ASSIGPTTDTQY
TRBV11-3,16,ASSLDQGGSAVKNEQF
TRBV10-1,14,ASSEVASGSSDTQY
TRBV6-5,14,ASSYSWTPNTGELF
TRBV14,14,ASSQVVGHGVYEQY
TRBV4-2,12,ASSQQQDPYGYT
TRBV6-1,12,ATWGDPEVAGYT
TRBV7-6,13,ASSLAGQLYNEQF
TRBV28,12,ASRSSDMAGEQY
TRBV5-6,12,ASSPGLASDTQY
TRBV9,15,ASSPGQGRAGKNEQF
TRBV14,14,ASSQERYWGQETQY
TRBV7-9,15,ASSFHRFSRSGTEAF
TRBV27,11,ASRWRLSYEQY
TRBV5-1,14,ASSLVAGGLVETQY
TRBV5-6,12,ASSLGLASYEQY
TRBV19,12,ASSTLTGVYEQY
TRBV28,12,ASSLRQSNEKLF
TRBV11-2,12,ASSSGVSGNTIY